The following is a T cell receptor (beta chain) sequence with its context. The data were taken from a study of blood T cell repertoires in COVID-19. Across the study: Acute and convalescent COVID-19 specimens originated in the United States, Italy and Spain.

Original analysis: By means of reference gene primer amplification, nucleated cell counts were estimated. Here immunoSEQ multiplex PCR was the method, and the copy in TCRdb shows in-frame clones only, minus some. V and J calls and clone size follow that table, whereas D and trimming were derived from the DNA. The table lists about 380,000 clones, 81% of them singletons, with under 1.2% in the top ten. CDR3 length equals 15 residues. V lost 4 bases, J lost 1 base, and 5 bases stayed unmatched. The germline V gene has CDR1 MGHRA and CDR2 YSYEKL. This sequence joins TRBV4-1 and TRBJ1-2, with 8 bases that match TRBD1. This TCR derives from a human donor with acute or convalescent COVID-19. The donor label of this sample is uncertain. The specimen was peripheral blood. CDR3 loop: CASSPSGQVNYGYTF. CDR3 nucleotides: TGCGCCAGCAGCCCGTCGGGACAGGTTAACTATGGCTACACCTTC.